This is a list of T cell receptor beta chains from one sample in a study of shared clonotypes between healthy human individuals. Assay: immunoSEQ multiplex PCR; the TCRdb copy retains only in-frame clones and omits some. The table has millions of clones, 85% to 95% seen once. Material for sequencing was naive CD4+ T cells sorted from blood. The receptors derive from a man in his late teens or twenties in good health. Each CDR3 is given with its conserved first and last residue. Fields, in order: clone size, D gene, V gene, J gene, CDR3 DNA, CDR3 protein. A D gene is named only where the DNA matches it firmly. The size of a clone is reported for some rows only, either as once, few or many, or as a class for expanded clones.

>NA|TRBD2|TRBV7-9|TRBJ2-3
TGTGCCAGCAGCCGACTAGCGGCCACAGATACGCAGTATTTT
CASSRLAATDTQYF
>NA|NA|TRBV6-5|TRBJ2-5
TGTGCCAGCACCAGTACTCAAGAGACCCAGTACTTC
CASTSTQETQYF
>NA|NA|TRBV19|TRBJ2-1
TGTGCCAGTAGTATAGAGGGGACAATCTACAATGAGCAGTTCTTC
CASSIEGTIYNEQFF
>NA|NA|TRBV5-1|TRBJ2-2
TGCGCCAGCAGCTCTGTAACCGTGGGGGGAAGCGACACCGGGGAGCTGTTTTTT
CASSSVTVGGSDTGELFF
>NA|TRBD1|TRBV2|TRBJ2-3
TGTGCCAGCAGGTTGGGACAGGGAGCCACAGATACGCAGTATTTT
CASRLGQGATDTQYF
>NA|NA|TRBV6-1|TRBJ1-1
TGTGCCAGCAGTGATACTCGGGCTTTCTTT
CASSDTRAFF
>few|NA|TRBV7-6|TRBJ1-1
TGTGCCAGCAGCACGACAGACGGCACTGAAGCTTTCTTT
CASSTTDGTEAFF
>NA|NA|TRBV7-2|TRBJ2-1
TGTGCCAGCAGTAAGGGTTATGAGCAGTTCTTC
CASSKGYEQFF
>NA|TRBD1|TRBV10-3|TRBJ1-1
TGTGCCATCAGTGATGGGACAGCTCTGAACACTGAAGCTTTCTTT
CAISDGTALNTEAFF
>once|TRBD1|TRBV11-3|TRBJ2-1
TGTGCCAGCAGCATCGGGACAGGGTGGGGTGAGCAGTTCTTC
CASSIGTGWGEQFF
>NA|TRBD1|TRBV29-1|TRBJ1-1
TGCAGCACAAGACAGGGTTTGAACACTGAAGCTTTCTTT
CSTRQGLNTEAFF
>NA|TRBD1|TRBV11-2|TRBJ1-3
TGTGCCAGCAGCCGAGGGACAGGTGGAAACACCATATATTTT
CASSRGTGGNTIYF
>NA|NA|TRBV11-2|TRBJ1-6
TGTGCCAGCAGCTTTGAGGGGAGCTCACCCCTCCACTTT
CASSFEGSSPLHF
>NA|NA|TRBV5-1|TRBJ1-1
TGCGCCAGCAGCTTGGTCGGGGGGATAAACACTGAAGCTTTCTTT
CASSLVGGINTEAFF
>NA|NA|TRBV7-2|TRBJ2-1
TGTGCCAGCAGCCTCACAGGGAGCTCGGTCTTC
CASSLTGSSVF
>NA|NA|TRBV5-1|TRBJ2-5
TGCGCCAGCAGCTTGGGCGGACAAGAGACCCAGTACTTC
CASSLGGQETQYF
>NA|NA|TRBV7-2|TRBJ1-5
TGTGCCAGCAGCTGGGGTTCTAGCAATCAGCCCCAGCATTTT
CASSWGSSNQPQHF